The T cell receptor beta chain under discussion was sequenced for a study of blood T cell repertoires in COVID-19. Sequencing was performed with immunoSEQ multiplex PCR; in TCRdb, only in-frame clones are kept and a portion is missing. Of around 250,000 clones listed, about 80% are singletons. This study enrolled people aged about 18 to 95 from about two dozen US geographic areas. Before being deemed recovered, Cohort 3 donors had two negative PCRs, clearance, or symptom resolution. V was cut by 0 bases and J by 4 bases, with 10 bases left in between. The germline V gene encodes CDR1 SGHVS and CDR2 FNYEAQ. CDR3 length equals 15 residues.

This sequence joins TRBV7-6 and TRBJ1-3; D remains unclear. The receptor comes from a man aged 50 to 60 who had recovered from COVID-19. Specimen: PBMCs or T cells enriched from blood (not recorded which). The CDR3 nucleotides read TGTGCCAGCAGCTTAGCGCTCCAGTCAGGAAACACCATATATTTT. Its translation is CASSLALQSGNTIYF.